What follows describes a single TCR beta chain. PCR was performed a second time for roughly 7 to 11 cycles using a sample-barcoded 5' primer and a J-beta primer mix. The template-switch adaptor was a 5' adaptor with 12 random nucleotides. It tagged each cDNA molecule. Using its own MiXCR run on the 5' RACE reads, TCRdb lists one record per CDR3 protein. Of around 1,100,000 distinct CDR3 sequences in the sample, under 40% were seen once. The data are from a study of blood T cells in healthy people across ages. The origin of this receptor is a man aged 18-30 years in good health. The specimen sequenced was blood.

The CDR3 region is CASGTGLLNTEAFF. CDR3 DNA sequence: TGTGCCAGTGGGACAGGGCTATTGAACACTGAAGCTTTCTTT. The rearrangement joins TRBV6-5 to TRBJ1-1, with 9 bases fitting TRBD1. CDR3 length equals 14 residues. Germline-derived CDR1 and CDR2 are MNHEY and SVGAGI. V lost 9 bases to trimming and J lost 0 bases; unmatched junction nucleotides: 5.